Given below is one TCR beta chain in context. This record belongs to a study of control samples from healthy donors and cancer patients. J lost 7 bases, V lost 3 bases, and 9 bases had no gene match. Germline V gene data show CDR1 as SGDLS and CDR2 as YYNGEE. This CDR3 has 16 amino acids. Sequencing used immunoSEQ multiplex PCR; TCRdb keeps in-frame clones, though not all of them. The sample consists of tens of thousands of clones, over 75% of them appearing once. The rearrangement uses TRBV9 and TRBJ1-4, with TRBD1 matching over 10 bases. This receptor was obtained from a man in his forties in good health. The sample comprised blood. CDR3 sequence: CASSGWSGTGAEKLFF. CDR3 bases: TGTGCCAGCAGCGGTTGGAGCGGGACAGGGGCTGAAAAACTGTTTTTT.